These T cell receptor beta chains were read from a single sample in a study of beta chain features in type 1 diabetes. Measured with immunoSEQ multiplex PCR; TCRdb has only the in-frame clones, and not every one. The data show 200,000 to 250,000 clones, with 9.5% to 13% seen just once and 1% to 1.5% held by the top ten. Material: central memory CD4+ T cells from blood. The receptors were sampled from a man between 18 and 29 years old in good health. Each CDR3 is given with its conserved first and last residue. The D gene is left open where the match is weak. A row's size may be missing; if present it is once, few, many or a size class.

V: TRBV5-1
size: few
D: TRBD2
length: 15
J: TRBJ2-1
CDR3: CASSLILAGENEQFF
DNA: TGCGCCAGCAGCTTGATCCTAGCGGGAGAGAATGAGCAGTTCTTC

V: TRBV30
size: few
D: -
length: 14
J: TRBJ2-7
CDR3: CAWSVGSNSYEQYF
DNA: TGTGCCTGGAGTGTGGGCTCAAACTCCTACGAGCAGTACTTC

V: TRBV5-1
size: few
D: TRBD1
length: 15
J: TRBJ1-1
CDR3: CASSLELVGDSEAFF
DNA: TGCGCCAGCAGCTTGGAGTTAGTGGGGGACAGTGAAGCTTTCTTT

V: TRBV25-1
size: -
D: -
length: 13
J: TRBJ2-1
CDR3: CASSEYGRNEQFF
DNA: TGTGCCAGCAGTGAATACGGGCGCAATGAGCAGTTCTTC

V: TRBV28
size: few
D: TRBD2
length: 16
J: TRBJ2-3
CDR3: CASSLFLAGVLDTQYF
DNA: TGTGCCAGCAGTTTATTCCTAGCGGGGGTTCTGGATACGCAGTATTTT

V: TRBV9
size: -
D: TRBD2
length: 17
J: TRBJ2-1
CDR3: CASSVREGTSGSNEQFF
DNA: TGTGCCAGCAGCGTACGCGAAGGGACTAGCGGGAGCAATGAGCAGTTCTTC

V: TRBV15
size: -
D: TRBD2
length: 15
J: TRBJ2-7
CDR3: CATGDAGGFSYEQYF
DNA: TGTGCCACCGGGGACGCGGGAGGTTTCTCCTACGAGCAGTACTTC

V: TRBV5-4
size: few
D: TRBD1
length: 14
J: TRBJ1-4
CDR3: CASSTGTVNEKLFF
DNA: TGTGCCAGCAGCACGGGGACAGTTAATGAAAAACTGTTTTTT

V: TRBV7-2
size: many
D: TRBD2
length: 15
J: TRBJ2-1
CDR3: CASSPRASGRNEQFF
DNA: TGTGCCAGCAGCCCAAGGGCTAGCGGGAGAAATGAGCAGTTCTTC

V: TRBV7-2
size: -
D: -
length: 14
J: TRBJ2-5
CDR3: CASSSPGGQETQYF
DNA: TGTGCCAGCAGCTCCCCCGGTGGGCAAGAGACCCAGTACTTC

V: TRBV18
size: -
D: -
length: 16
J: TRBJ2-1
CDR3: CASSPLEGGSYNEQFF
DNA: TGTGCCAGCTCACCATTGGAGGGGGGCTCCTACAATGAGCAGTTCTTC

V: TRBV30
size: -
D: -
length: 15
J: TRBJ1-2
CDR3: CALTWGAGQNYGYTF
DNA: TGTGCCTTGACCTGGGGGGCAGGGCAGAACTATGGCTACACCTTC

V: TRBV28
size: few
D: -
length: 13
J: TRBJ2-1
CDR3: CASSLRRDNEQFF
DNA: TGTGCCAGCAGTCTCAGGCGGGACAATGAGCAGTTCTTC

V: TRBV10-3
size: few
D: -
length: 13
J: TRBJ2-7
CDR3: CAISGAGAYEQYF
DNA: TGTGCCATCAGTGGGGCAGGGGCCTACGAGCAGTACTTC

V: TRBV29-1
size: few
D: -
length: 13
J: TRBJ2-7
CDR3: CSVEVRGPYEQYF
DNA: TGCAGCGTTGAAGTCAGGGGCCCCTACGAGCAGTACTTC

V: TRBV10-3
size: few
D: -
length: 12
J: TRBJ2-1
CDR3: CAISESVPPGFF
DNA: TGTGCCATCAGTGAGTCCGTACCCCCGGGGTTCTTC

V: TRBV7-8
size: -
D: -
length: 14
J: TRBJ2-7
CDR3: CASSLDWNSYEQYF
DNA: TGTGCCAGCAGCTTAGACTGGAACTCCTACGAGCAGTACTTC

V: TRBV4-2
size: -
D: TRBD1
length: 14
J: TRBJ2-7
CDR3: CASSPGQVQYEQYF
DNA: TGTGCCAGCAGCCCCGGACAGGTACAGTACGAGCAGTACTTC

V: TRBV7-9
size: -
D: -
length: 13
J: TRBJ2-7
CDR3: CASSVLTGTEQYF
DNA: TGTGCCAGCAGCGTGCTTACAGGGACCGAGCAGTACTTC

V: TRBV6-1
size: -
D: -
length: 16
J: TRBJ2-5
CDR3: CASSGRNEGYQETQYF
DNA: TGTGCCAGCAGTGGAAGAAATGAGGGGTACCAAGAGACCCAGTACTTC

V: TRBV2
size: -
D: -
length: 12
J: TRBJ2-7
CDR3: CASSGGSDEQYF
DNA: TGTGCCAGCAGTGGAGGGAGCGACGAGCAGTACTTC

V: TRBV15
size: many
D: -
length: 14
J: TRBJ1-1
CDR3: CATSRVSMNTEAFF
DNA: TGTGCCACCAGCAGAGTTTCCATGAACACTGAAGCTTTCTTT

V: TRBV13
size: -
D: TRBD1
length: 15
J: TRBJ2-3
CDR3: CASSTSGGRTDTQYF
DNA: TGTGCCAGCAGCACCTCAGGGGGCCGGACAGATACGCAGTATTTT

V: TRBV29-1
size: many
D: -
length: 13
J: TRBJ1-5
CDR3: CSTGNSDNQPQHF
DNA: TGCAGTACTGGGAACAGTGATAATCAGCCCCAGCATTTT

V: TRBV5-6
size: -
D: -
length: 14
J: TRBJ1-5
CDR3: CASSFGGLGQPQHF
DNA: TGTGCCAGCAGCTTTGGGGGCCTAGGCCAGCCCCAGCATTTT

V: TRBV7-9
size: -
D: -
length: 14
J: TRBJ2-3
CDR3: CASSHDSFTDTQYF
DNA: TGTGCCAGCAGTCATGACTCCTTCACAGATACGCAGTATTTT

V: TRBV25-1
size: -
D: -
length: 11
J: TRBJ1-6
CDR3: CASSDGVTLHF
DNA: TGTGCCAGCAGTGATGGCGTAACCCTCCACTTT

V: TRBV19
size: -
D: TRBD2
length: 15
J: TRBJ2-1
CDR3: CASSKLAGAKNEQFF
DNA: TGTGCCAGTAGTAAACTAGCGGGAGCGAAAAATGAGCAGTTCTTC

V: TRBV28
size: few
D: TRBD2
length: 17
J: TRBJ2-1
CDR3: CASPPGTSGIRGDEQFF
DNA: TGTGCCAGCCCCCCGGGGACTAGCGGGATACGCGGGGATGAGCAGTTCTTC

V: TRBV5-1
size: few
D: -
length: 15
J: TRBJ2-7
CDR3: CASSLGDGSSYEQYF
DNA: TGCGCCAGCAGCTTGGGGGACGGGAGCTCCTACGAGCAGTACTTC

V: TRBV28
size: few
D: -
length: 15
J: TRBJ2-7
CDR3: CASSFARSASYEQYF
DNA: TGTGCCAGCAGTTTCGCCAGAAGTGCCTCCTACGAGCAGTACTTC

V: TRBV25-1
size: -
D: -
length: 13
J: TRBJ2-1
CDR3: CASSASSYNEQFF
DNA: TGTGCCAGCAGTGCCTCCTCATACAATGAGCAGTTCTTC

V: TRBV6-1
size: few
D: -
length: 11
J: TRBJ2-7
CDR3: CASSRTYEQYF
DNA: TGTGCCAGCAGCAGAACCTACGAGCAGTACTTC

V: TRBV9
size: once
D: TRBD2
length: 16
J: TRBJ2-1
CDR3: CASSVVDSGRYNEQFF
DNA: TGTGCCAGCAGCGTAGTTGATAGCGGGCGCTACAATGAGCAGTTCTTC

V: TRBV30
size: few
D: TRBD2
length: 15
J: TRBJ2-7
CDR3: CAWSVRLAGYYEQYF
DNA: TGTGCCTGGAGTGTACGGCTAGCGGGGTACTACGAGCAGTACTTC

V: TRBV7-8
size: few
D: TRBD2
length: 14
J: TRBJ2-3
CDR3: CASSGGTSRGTQYF
DNA: TGTGCCAGCAGCGGCGGGACTAGCCGAGGTACGCAGTATTTT

V: TRBV5-4
size: -
D: -
length: 13
J: TRBJ1-6
CDR3: CASSSQDGRVLHF
DNA: TGTGCCAGCAGCTCCCAGGACGGGCGAGTCCTCCACTTT

V: TRBV7-2
size: -
D: TRBD2
length: 15
J: TRBJ2-7
CDR3: CASSRLGAGEHEQYF
DNA: TGTGCCAGCAGCCGACTCGGAGCGGGAGAGCACGAGCAGTACTTC

V: TRBV29-1
size: -
D: TRBD2
length: 17
J: TRBJ2-3
CDR3: CITTGTSGSLSTDTQYF
DNA: TGCATCACTACCGGGACTAGCGGGAGTTTAAGCACAGATACGCAGTATTTT

V: TRBV2
size: -
D: TRBD2
length: 13
J: TRBJ2-7
CDR3: CASSGLAPYEQYF
DNA: TGTGCCAGCAGCGGACTAGCGCCCTACGAGCAGTACTTC

V: TRBV6-1
size: few
D: TRBD2
length: 11
J: TRBJ2-3
CDR3: CASEGGDTQYF
DNA: TGTGCCAGCGAGGGAGGGGATACGCAGTATTTT

V: TRBV18
size: few
D: TRBD1
length: 12
J: TRBJ2-1
CDR3: CASSPFRGPEFF
DNA: TGTGCCAGCTCACCATTCAGGGGGCCGGAGTTCTTC

V: TRBV5-4
size: -
D: -
length: 15
J: TRBJ2-5
CDR3: CASSTTSGYQETQYF
DNA: TGTGCCAGCAGCACGACGTCCGGGTACCAAGAGACCCAGTACTTC

V: TRBV28
size: -
D: -
length: 12
J: TRBJ2-3
CDR3: CASSRREDTQYF
DNA: TGTGCCAGCAGCCGGAGGGAGGATACGCAGTATTTT

V: TRBV7-3
size: few
D: -
length: 15
J: TRBJ2-2
CDR3: CASSLMGPATGELFF
DNA: TGTGCCAGCAGCTTAATGGGCCCGGCCACCGGGGAGCTGTTTTTT

V: TRBV29-1
size: -
D: TRBD1
length: 11
J: TRBJ1-1
CDR3: CSFRWTGETFF
DNA: TGCAGCTTCCGATGGACAGGGGAAACTTTCTTT

V: TRBV5-1
size: -
D: -
length: 12
J: TRBJ2-2
CDR3: CASSPDTGELFF
DNA: TGCGCCAGCAGCCCCGACACCGGGGAGCTGTTTTTT

V: TRBV12-5
size: few
D: TRBD1
length: 15
J: TRBJ2-1
CDR3: CASGSLGQENNEQFF
DNA: TGTGCTAGTGGTTCCCTCGGACAGGAGAACAATGAGCAGTTCTTC

V: TRBV7-3
size: -
D: -
length: 15
J: TRBJ2-1
CDR3: CASSLLGSGSNEQFF
DNA: TGTGCCAGCAGCTTACTGGGTAGCGGTTCCAATGAGCAGTTCTTC

V: TRBV18
size: -
D: -
length: 16
J: TRBJ2-7
CDR3: CASSPPGSSFSYEQYF
DNA: TGTGCCAGCTCACCACCGGGCAGCAGCTTCTCCTACGAGCAGTACTTC